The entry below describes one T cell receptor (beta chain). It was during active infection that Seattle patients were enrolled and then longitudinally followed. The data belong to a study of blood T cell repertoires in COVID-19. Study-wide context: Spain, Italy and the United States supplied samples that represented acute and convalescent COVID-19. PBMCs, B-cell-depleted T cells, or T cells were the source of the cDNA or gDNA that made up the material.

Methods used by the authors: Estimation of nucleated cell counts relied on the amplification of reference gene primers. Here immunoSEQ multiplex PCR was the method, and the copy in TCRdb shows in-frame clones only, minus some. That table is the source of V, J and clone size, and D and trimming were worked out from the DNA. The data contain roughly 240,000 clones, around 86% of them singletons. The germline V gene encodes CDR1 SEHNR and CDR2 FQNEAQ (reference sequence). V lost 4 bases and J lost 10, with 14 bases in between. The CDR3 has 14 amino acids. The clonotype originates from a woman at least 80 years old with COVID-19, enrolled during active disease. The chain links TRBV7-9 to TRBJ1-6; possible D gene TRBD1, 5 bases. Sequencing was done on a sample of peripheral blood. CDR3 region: CASSSFAGYSPLHF. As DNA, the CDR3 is TGTGCCAGCAGCTCCTTCGCAGGGTACTCACCCCTCCACTTT.